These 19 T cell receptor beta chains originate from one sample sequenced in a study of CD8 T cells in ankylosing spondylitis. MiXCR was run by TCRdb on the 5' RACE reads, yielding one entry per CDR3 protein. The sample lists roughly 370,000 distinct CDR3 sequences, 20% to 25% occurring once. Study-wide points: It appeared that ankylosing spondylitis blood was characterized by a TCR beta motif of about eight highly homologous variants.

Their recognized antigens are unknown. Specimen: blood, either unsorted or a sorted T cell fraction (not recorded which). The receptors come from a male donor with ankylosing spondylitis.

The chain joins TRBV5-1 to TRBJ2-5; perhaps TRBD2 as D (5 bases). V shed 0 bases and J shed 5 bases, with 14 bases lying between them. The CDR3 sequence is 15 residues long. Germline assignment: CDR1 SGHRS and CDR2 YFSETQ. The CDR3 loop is CASSLASTRRETQYF. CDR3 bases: TGCGCCAGCAGCTTGGCCTCGACACGGAGGGAGACCCAGTACTTC.

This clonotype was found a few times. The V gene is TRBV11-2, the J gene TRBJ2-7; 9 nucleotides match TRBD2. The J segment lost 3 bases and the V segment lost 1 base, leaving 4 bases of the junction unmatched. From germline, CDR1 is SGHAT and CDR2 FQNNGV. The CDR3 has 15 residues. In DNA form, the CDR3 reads TGTGCCAGCAGCTTAGCTAGCGGGGACGTCTACGAGCAGTACTTC. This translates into CASSLASGDVYEQYF.

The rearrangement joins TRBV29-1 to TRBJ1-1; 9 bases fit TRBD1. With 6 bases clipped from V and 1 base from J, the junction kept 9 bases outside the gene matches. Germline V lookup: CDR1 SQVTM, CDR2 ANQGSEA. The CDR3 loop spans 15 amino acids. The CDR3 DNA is TGCAGCGTCGCAAAGGACAGGGGAAGGAACACTGAAGCTTTCTTT. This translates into CSVAKDRGRNTEAFF.

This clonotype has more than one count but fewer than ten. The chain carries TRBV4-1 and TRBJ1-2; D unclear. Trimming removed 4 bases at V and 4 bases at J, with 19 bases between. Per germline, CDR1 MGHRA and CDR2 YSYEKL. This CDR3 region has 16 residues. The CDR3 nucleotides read TGCGCCAGCAGCCCAGGTGAGGCCCAGAGGAGCTATGGCTACACCTTC. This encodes CASSPGEAQRSYGYTF.

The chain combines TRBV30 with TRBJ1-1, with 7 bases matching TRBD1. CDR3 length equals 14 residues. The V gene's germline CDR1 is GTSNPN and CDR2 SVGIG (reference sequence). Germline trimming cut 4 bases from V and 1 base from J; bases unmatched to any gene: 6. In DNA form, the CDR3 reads TGTGCCTGGACCCCAACAGGGGCGAACACTGAAGCTTTCTTT. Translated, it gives CAWTPTGANTEAFF.

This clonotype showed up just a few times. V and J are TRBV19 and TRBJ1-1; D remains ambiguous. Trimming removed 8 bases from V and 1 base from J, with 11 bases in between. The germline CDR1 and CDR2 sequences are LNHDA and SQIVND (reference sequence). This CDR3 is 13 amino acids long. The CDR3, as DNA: TGTGCCAGTCGGGCGGAAAGGAACACTGAAGCTTTCTTT. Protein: CASRAERNTEAFF.

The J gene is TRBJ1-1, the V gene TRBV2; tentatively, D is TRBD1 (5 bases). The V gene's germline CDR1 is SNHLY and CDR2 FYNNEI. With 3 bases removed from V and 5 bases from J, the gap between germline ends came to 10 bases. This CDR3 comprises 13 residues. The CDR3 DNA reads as TGTGCCAGCAGTGATCGGGGCGGAACTGAAGCTTTCTTT. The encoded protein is CASSDRGGTEAFF.

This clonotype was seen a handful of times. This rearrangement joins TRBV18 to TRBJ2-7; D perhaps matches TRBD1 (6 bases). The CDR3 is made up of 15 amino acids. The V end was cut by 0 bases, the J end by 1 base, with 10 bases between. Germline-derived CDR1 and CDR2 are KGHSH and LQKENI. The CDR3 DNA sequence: TGTGCCAGCTCACCACCAGGGGGAGTATCCTACGAGCAGTACTTC. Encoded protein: CASSPPGGVSYEQYF. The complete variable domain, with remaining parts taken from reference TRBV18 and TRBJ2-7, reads NAGVMQNPRHLVRRRGQEARLRCSPMKGHSHVYWYRQLPEEGLKFMVYLQKENIIDESGMPKERFSAEFPKEGPSILRIQQVVRGDSAAYFCASSPPGGVSYEQYFGPGTRLTVT.

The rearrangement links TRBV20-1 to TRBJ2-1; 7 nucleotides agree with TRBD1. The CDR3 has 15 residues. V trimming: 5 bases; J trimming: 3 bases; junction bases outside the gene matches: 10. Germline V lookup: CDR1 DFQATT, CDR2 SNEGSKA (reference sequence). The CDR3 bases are TGCAGTGCTCATCCACCGGGACAGCTCTACAATGAGCAGTTCTTC. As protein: CSAHPPGQLYNEQFF.

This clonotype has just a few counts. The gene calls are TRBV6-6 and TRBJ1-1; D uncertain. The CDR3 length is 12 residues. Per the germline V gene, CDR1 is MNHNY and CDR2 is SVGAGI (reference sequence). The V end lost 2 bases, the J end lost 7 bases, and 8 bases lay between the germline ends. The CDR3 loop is CASSYPDGEAFF. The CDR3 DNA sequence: TGTGCCAGCAGTTACCCGGACGGTGAAGCTTTCTTT.

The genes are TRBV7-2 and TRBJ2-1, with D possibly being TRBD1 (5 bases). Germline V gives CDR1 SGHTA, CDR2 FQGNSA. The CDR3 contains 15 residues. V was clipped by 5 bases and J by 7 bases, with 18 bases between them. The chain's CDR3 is CASSPPVTDLNEQFF. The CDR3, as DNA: TGTGCCAGCAGCCCGCCGGTGACAGATCTTAATGAGCAGTTCTTC.

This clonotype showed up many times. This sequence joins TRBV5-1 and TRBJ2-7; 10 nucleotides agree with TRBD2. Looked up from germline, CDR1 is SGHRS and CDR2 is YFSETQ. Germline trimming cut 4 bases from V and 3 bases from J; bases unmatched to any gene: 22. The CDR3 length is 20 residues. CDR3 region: CASSSTRRGSGTSEYYEQYF. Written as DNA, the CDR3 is TGCGCCAGCAGCAGCACCCGAAGGGGTTCCGGGACTAGCGAGTACTACGAGCAGTACTTC.

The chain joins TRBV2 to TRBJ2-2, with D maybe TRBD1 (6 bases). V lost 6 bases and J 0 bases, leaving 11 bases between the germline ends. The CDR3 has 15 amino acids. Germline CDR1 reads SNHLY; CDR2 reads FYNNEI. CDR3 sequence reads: CASRMDSANTGELFF. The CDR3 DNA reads TGTGCCAGCAGAATGGACAGCGCGAACACCGGGGAGCTGTTTTTT.

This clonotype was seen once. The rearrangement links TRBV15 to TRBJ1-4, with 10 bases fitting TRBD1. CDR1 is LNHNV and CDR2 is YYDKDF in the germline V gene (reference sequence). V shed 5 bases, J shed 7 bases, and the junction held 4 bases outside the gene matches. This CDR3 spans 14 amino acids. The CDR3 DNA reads TGTGCCACCAGCTACGACAGGGGGCTTGAAAAACTGTTTTTT. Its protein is CATSYDRGLEKLFF.

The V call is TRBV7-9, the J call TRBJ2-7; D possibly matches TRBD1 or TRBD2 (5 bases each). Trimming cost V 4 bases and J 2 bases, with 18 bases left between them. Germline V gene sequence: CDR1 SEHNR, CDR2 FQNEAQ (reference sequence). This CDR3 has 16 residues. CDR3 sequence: CASSSWGAGYPYEQYF. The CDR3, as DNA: TGTGCCAGCAGCTCCTGGGGAGCAGGGTACCCCTACGAGCAGTACTTC.

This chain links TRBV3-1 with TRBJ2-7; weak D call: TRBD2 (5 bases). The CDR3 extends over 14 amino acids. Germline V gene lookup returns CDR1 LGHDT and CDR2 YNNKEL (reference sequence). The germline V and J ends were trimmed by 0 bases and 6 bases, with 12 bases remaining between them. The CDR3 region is CASSQEEAPREQYF. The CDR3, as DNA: TGTGCCAGCAGCCAAGAGGAGGCCCCGCGCGAGCAGTACTTC.

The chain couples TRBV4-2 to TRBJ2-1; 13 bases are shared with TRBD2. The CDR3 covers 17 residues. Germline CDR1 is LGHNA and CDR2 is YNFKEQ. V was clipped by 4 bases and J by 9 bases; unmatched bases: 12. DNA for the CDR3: TGTGCCAGCAGCCTTAACACCGGGACTAGCGGGAAAGGTGAGCAGTTCTTC. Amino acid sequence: CASSLNTGTSGKGEQFF.

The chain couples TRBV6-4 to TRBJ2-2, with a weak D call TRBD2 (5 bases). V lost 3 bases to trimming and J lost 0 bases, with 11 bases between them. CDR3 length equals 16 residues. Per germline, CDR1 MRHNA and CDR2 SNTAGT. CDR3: CASSEGRGPNTGELFF. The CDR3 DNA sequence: TGTGCCAGCAGTGAAGGCAGAGGGCCGAACACCGGGGAGCTGTTTTTT.

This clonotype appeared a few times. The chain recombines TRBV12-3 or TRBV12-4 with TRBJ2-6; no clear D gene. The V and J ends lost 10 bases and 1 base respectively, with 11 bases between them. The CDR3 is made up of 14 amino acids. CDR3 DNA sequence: TGTGCCACAACAACGAGATCTGGGGCCAACGTCCTGACTTTC. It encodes CATTTRSGANVLTF.